This entry lists 30 T cell receptor beta chains sequenced from one sample in a study of cytomegalovirus exposure and HLA in healthy donors. 60 Vbeta and 13 Jbeta primers were used in PCR. The repertoire was sequenced with immunoSEQ multiplex PCR; TCRdb's copy has only in-frame clones and lacks some. There are about 110,000 clones in the sample; 65% to 80% occur only once, and around 4.9% lies in the top ten. Sequenced: PBMCs. These receptors all come from a man aged 30 to 39 in good health and CMV-seropositive.

This clone was recorded a few times. The V call is TRBV9, the J call TRBJ1-1; TRBD1 aligns across 7 bases. In germline, CDR1 is SGDLS, CDR2 YYNGEE. The CDR3 runs 15 residues. J gave up 3 bases and V 2 bases, and 7 bases lay outside the gene matches. The CDR3 DNA reads TGTGCCAGCAGCGTCTCCGACAGGGTGTACACTGAAGCTTTCTTT. It yields the protein CASSVSDRVYTEAFF.

J is TRBJ2-7 and V is TRBV6-4; D is possibly TRBD2 (7 bases). Germline loops: CDR1 MRHNA, CDR2 SNTAGT. The CDR3 totals 17 residues. V was clipped by 0 bases and J by 2 bases, with 17 bases between them. The CDR3 protein is CASSDSLVRGGPYEQYF. In DNA form, the CDR3 reads TGTGCCAGCAGTGACTCGCTGGTTAGGGGGGGCCCCTACGAGCAGTACTTC.

The rearrangement joins TRBV28 to TRBJ2-2; D may be TRBD2 (5 bases). Germline V gives CDR1 MDHEN, CDR2 SYDVKM. The CDR3 loop spans 16 amino acids. V was shortened by 8 bases and J by 0 bases, with 16 bases between the two germline ends. The CDR3 protein is CASQKPVGTNTGELFF. DNA for the CDR3: TGTGCCAGCCAAAAACCGGTCGGGACGAACACCGGGGAGCTGTTTTTT.

This sequence joins TRBV30 and TRBJ1-2; 8 bases are shared with TRBD1. Unmatched junction bases numbered 8, after V lost 5 bases and J lost 6 bases. CDR3 size: 13 residues. Germline lookup yields CDR1 GTSNPN and CDR2 SVGIG (reference sequence). This chain's CDR3 is CAWGRDRPHGYTF. The CDR3 coding sequence is TGTGCCTGGGGCCGGGACAGGCCCCATGGCTACACCTTC. Combining the CDR3 with reference TRBV30 and TRBJ1-2 gives the whole variable domain SQTIHQWPATLVQPVGSPLSLECTVEGTSNPNLYWYRQAAGRGLQLLFYSVGIGQISSEVPQNLSASRPQDRQFILSSKKLLLSDSGFYLCAWGRDRPHGYTFGSGTRLTVV.

This clone was seen more than once but under ten times. This chain links TRBV6-6 with TRBJ2-2; D gene ambiguous. V was pared by 6 bases and J by 1 base, with 12 bases between. The CDR3 is 15 amino acids. CDR1 is MNHNY, CDR2 SVGAGI, per germline (reference sequence). In DNA form, the CDR3 reads TGTGCCAGCAGCTCCCTCGACTGGAACACCGGGGAGCTGTTTTTT. It encodes CASSSLDWNTGELFF.

This clone appeared a few times. The rearrangement joins TRBV10-3 to TRBJ1-1; TRBD1 matches 11 bases. V shed 4 bases, J shed 2 bases, and the junction held 3 bases outside the gene matches. The CDR3 length is 15 residues. Germline lookup yields CDR1 ENHRY and CDR2 SYGVKD. DNA of the CDR3: TGTGCCATCAGTGGGGACAGGGGGAGAAACACTGAAGCTTTCTTT. It translates to CAISGDRGRNTEAFF.

The chain carries TRBV6-1 and TRBJ2-3; D is undetermined. This CDR3 has 14 residues. The V and J ends lost 6 bases and 3 bases respectively, with 13 bases between them. Germline V gives CDR1 MNHNS, CDR2 SASEGT. CDR3 DNA sequence: TGTGCCAGCAGGCTGTCGGGTGGGACAGATACGCAGTATTTT. This codes for CASRLSGGTDTQYF.

This chain links TRBV7-9 with TRBJ2-1; D is unresolved. Germline V gene sequence: CDR1 SEHNR, CDR2 FQNEAQ (reference sequence). Trimming removed 2 bases at V and 8 bases at J, with 7 bases between. CDR3 length: 12 amino acids. This CDR3 reads CASSLFGDEQFF. CDR3 nucleotide sequence: TGTGCCAGCAGCTTATTCGGAGATGAGCAGTTCTTC.

This clone turned up a few times. The V gene is TRBV9, the J gene TRBJ2-1; 11 positions match TRBD2. From germline, CDR1 is SGDLS and CDR2 YYNGEE. Germline trimming cut 5 bases from V and 9 bases from J; bases unmatched to any gene: 10. The CDR3 runs 15 residues. The DNA for the CDR3 is TGTGCCAGCAGTCTTAGCGGGGGGGATCTTGGTGAGCAGTTCTTC. Residues: CASSLSGGDLGEQFF.

CDR3 residues: CASSLPGTGASSYNEQFF. The CDR3 coding sequence is TGTGCCAGCAGTCTACCCGGGACAGGGGCCTCTTCCTACAATGAGCAGTTCTTC. The rearrangement uses TRBV28 and TRBJ2-1; TRBD1 aligns across 10 bases. The CDR3 runs 18 residues. Unmatched junction bases numbered 11, after V lost 5 bases and J lost 1 base. CDR1 and CDR2 (germline): MDHEN, SYDVKM.

The V gene is TRBV28, the J gene TRBJ2-7; D is uncertain. The CDR3 covers 14 residues. V was pared by 3 bases and J by 10 bases, with 19 bases between. Germline CDR1 reads MDHEN; CDR2 reads SYDVKM. The CDR3 DNA is TGTGCCAGCAGTTTCGGTCAGGCCCTTCGACGACAGTACTTC. Residues: CASSFGQALRRQYF. Filled out from reference TRBV28 and TRBJ2-7, the complete variable domain reads DVKVTQSSRYLVKRTGEKVFLECVQDMDHENMFWYRQDPGLGLRLIYFSYDVKMKEKGDIPEGYSVSREKKERFSLILESASTNQTSMYLCASSFGQALRRQYFGPGTRLTVT.

This clone was counted once. This chain uses TRBV5-1 with TRBJ2-5; D call uncertain. V lost 0 bases and J lost 5, with 14 bases in between. This CDR3 comprises 15 residues. CDR1 is SGHRS and CDR2 is YFSETQ in the germline V gene. CDR3 DNA sequence: TGCGCCAGCAGCTTGGACTCCACTTTGCTTGAGACCCAGTACTTC. It encodes CASSLDSTLLETQYF.

The chain links TRBV27 to TRBJ1-1, with D tentatively TRBD1 (6 bases). Trimming cost V 5 bases and J 4 bases, with 14 bases left between them. Germline V lookup: CDR1 MNHEY, CDR2 SMNVEV (reference sequence). The CDR3 contains 14 residues. This CDR3 is CASSTVTGSTEAFF. CDR3 bases: TGTGCCAGCAGTACTGTTACAGGGTCCACTGAAGCTTTCTTT.

Only a few counts were recorded for this clone. The J gene is TRBJ2-1, the V gene TRBV25-1, with D possibly being TRBD2 (5 bases). Germline assignment: CDR1 MGHDK and CDR2 SYGVNS. This CDR3 comprises 13 residues. V was clipped by 4 bases and J by 8 bases, with 12 bases between them. CDR3 in DNA: TGTGCCAGCAGTGCTACTAGGACCCATGAGCAGTTCTTC. Its protein product is CASSATRTHEQFF. The whole variable domain, remainder taken from reference TRBV25-1 and TRBJ2-1, is EADIYQTPRYLVIGTGKKITLECSQTMGHDKMYWYQQDPGMELHLIHYSYGVNSTEKGDLSSESTVSRIRTEHFPLTLESARPSHTSQYLCASSATRTHEQFFGPGTRLTVL.

Only a few counts were recorded for this clone. This chain uses TRBV4-2 with TRBJ1-2; 7 positions agree with TRBD1. V lost 6 bases and J lost 3; bases outside the gene matches: 7. CDR1 LGHNA and CDR2 YNFKEQ come from the germline V gene. The CDR3 is 14 residues long. CDR3 coding DNA: TGTGCCAGCAGAAAGCAGGGGGAAGACTATGGCTACACCTTC. Amino acid sequence: CASRKQGEDYGYTF.

A few counts support this clone. The rearrangement joins TRBV4-2 to TRBJ1-4, with 7 positions matching TRBD1. The germline V gene has CDR1 LGHNA and CDR2 YNFKEQ. The ends lost 3 bases at V and 4 bases at J; junction bases unmatched: 5. This CDR3 comprises 15 residues. CDR3 DNA sequence: TGTGCCAGCAGCCACCCAGGGACAGATAATGAAAAACTGTTTTTT. The encoded protein is CASSHPGTDNEKLFF.

The chain is built from TRBV9 and TRBJ2-2, with 7 positions matching TRBD1. After removal of 0 bases from V and 6 bases from J, the junction contained 8 bases not matched to a gene. Germline V CDR1 and CDR2: SGDLS, YYNGEE. The CDR3 is 16 amino acids. The CDR3 sequence is CASSVAPTGLAGELFF. The CDR3 DNA reads as TGTGCCAGCAGCGTAGCGCCGACAGGGCTGGCCGGGGAGCTGTTTTTT. Combining the CDR3 with reference TRBV9 and TRBJ2-2 gives the whole variable domain DSGVTQTPKHLITATGQRVTLRCSPRSGDLSVYWYQQSLDQGLQFLIQYYNGEERAKGNILERFSAQQFPDLHSELNLSSLELGDSALYFCASSVAPTGLAGELFFGEGSRLTVL.

The table lists this clone with a few counts. The chain recombines TRBV28 with TRBJ1-5; D is undetermined. CDR3 size: 12 residues. V was shortened by 7 bases and J by 6 bases, with 10 bases between the two germline ends. Germline V gives CDR1 MDHEN, CDR2 SYDVKM. CDR3 amino acids: CASILRGQPQHF. CDR3 coding DNA: TGTGCCAGCATCTTAAGAGGTCAGCCCCAGCATTTT.

J is TRBJ2-5 and V is TRBV7-2, with D uncertain. The V end lost 2 bases, the J end lost 5 bases, and 6 bases lay between the germline ends. Germline CDR1 reads SGHTA; CDR2 reads FQGNSA. The CDR3 length is 12 residues. CDR3 amino acids: CASSLSSETQYF. CDR3 sequence (DNA): TGTGCCAGCAGCTTAAGTAGTGAGACCCAGTACTTC.

The chain couples TRBV9 to TRBJ1-2; D not resolved. V gave up 2 bases and J gave up 6 bases, with 20 bases separating them. CDR1 and CDR2 from the germline V gene are SGDLS and YYNGEE. The CDR3 length is 16 residues. The CDR3: CASSVTGESGFDGYTF. DNA for the CDR3: TGTGCCAGCAGCGTTACCGGGGAATCGGGGTTTGATGGCTACACCTTC.

The chain is built from TRBV5-4 and TRBJ2-1; perhaps TRBD2 as D (5 bases). Per the germline V gene, CDR1 is SGHNT and CDR2 is YYREEE (reference sequence). V shed 2 bases and J shed 3 bases, with 6 bases lying between them. CDR3 length: 13 residues. Here the CDR3 DNA reads TGTGCCAGCAGCTTCAGCGGCTACAATGAGCAGTTCTTC. Encoded protein: CASSFSGYNEQFF. The full variable domain, rest sourced from reference TRBV5-4 and TRBJ2-1, is ETGVTQSPTHLIKTRGQQVTLRCSSQSGHNTVSWYQQALGQGPQFIFQYYREEENGRGNFPPRFSGLQFPNYSSELNVNALELDDSALYLCASSFSGYNEQFFGPGTRLTVL.

The genes are TRBV4-2 and TRBJ2-5; 16 bases match TRBD2. V lost 0 bases, J lost 5 bases, and 3 bases stayed unmatched. Germline assignment: CDR1 LGHNA and CDR2 YNFKEQ. The CDR3 totals 17 residues. The CDR3 coding sequence is TGTGCCAGCAGCCAAGATGGGACTAGCGGGGGGGCGGAGACCCAGTACTTC. This codes for CASSQDGTSGGAETQYF.

CDR3 bases: TGTGCCAGCGGAGAGACGGTTAGCGGGGCCTACAATGAGCAGTTCTTC. As protein: CASGETVSGAYNEQFF. V gene TRBV28 combines with J gene TRBJ2-1, with 8 positions matching TRBD2. Germline V gene data show CDR1 as MDHEN and CDR2 as SYDVKM. The CDR3 consists of 16 residues. Trimming took 8 bases from V and 2 from J; bases not matched to a gene: 11.

This chain joins TRBV5-5 and TRBJ2-7, with D possibly matching TRBD1 (5 bases). V was shortened by 2 bases and J by 3 bases, with 9 bases between the two germline ends. Germline V gene sequence: CDR1 SGHKS, CDR2 YYEKEE (reference sequence). This CDR3 spans 13 amino acids. The CDR3 reads CASSFSQGYEQYF. The DNA of the CDR3 is TGTGCCAGCAGCTTTTCGCAGGGCTACGAGCAGTACTTC.

The chain employs TRBV29-1 and TRBJ1-1, with a possible D match to TRBD1 (5 bases). The CDR3 has 14 amino acids. The V end lost 4 bases, the J end lost 0 bases, and 12 bases lay between the germline ends. Germline CDR1 and CDR2: SQVTM and ANQGSEA. CDR3 DNA: TGCAGCGTTGTCGGGGGACTCATGAACACTGAAGCTTTCTTT. It specifies CSVVGGLMNTEAFF.

J is TRBJ1-5 and V is TRBV11-2; D uncertain. The germline V gene encodes CDR1 SGHAT and CDR2 FQNNGV. The CDR3 covers 15 residues. V shed 1 base and J shed 3 bases, with 10 bases lying between them. CDR3 DNA sequence: TGTGCCAGCAGCTTAGCGGGGAACCCCAATCAGCCCCAGCATTTT. Protein sequence: CASSLAGNPNQPQHF.

Details on this clone: A read error may account for a junction end that differs from germline. The rearrangement joins TRBV7-9 to TRBJ1-1; tentative D call: TRBD1 (5 bases). The CDR3 has 12 residues. Germline CDR1 SEHNR, CDR2 FQNEAQ (reference sequence). CDR3 sequence (DNA): TGTTCCAGCAGGGAACAGGCCACTGAAGCTTTCTTT. Translating it yields CSSREQATEAFF.

This clone was detected once. V and J are TRBV27 and TRBJ2-2, with D possibly matching TRBD1 (6 bases). The CDR3 spans 17 residues. Germline V gives CDR1 MNHEY, CDR2 SMNVEV (reference sequence). The germline V and J ends were trimmed by 0 bases and 8 bases, with 19 bases remaining between them. The CDR3: CASSLSAAYRASGELFF. CDR3 in DNA: TGTGCCAGCAGTTTATCGGCAGCTTACAGGGCTTCGGGGGAGCTGTTTTTT.

This clone was recorded a few times. This rearrangement joins TRBV13 to TRBJ1-1, with 9 bases fitting TRBD1. V lost 5 bases to trimming and J lost 0 bases; unmatched junction nucleotides: 10. Germline-derived CDR1 and CDR2 are PRHDT and FYEKMQ (reference sequence). The CDR3 contains 17 residues. The CDR3 coding sequence is TGTGCCAGCAGCCGCTACAGGGGGCGCGATATGAACACTGAAGCTTTCTTT. It is translated as CASSRYRGRDMNTEAFF.

The V gene is TRBV10-3, the J gene TRBJ2-2, with D perhaps TRBD1 (5 bases). The CDR3 covers 14 residues. V was cut by 5 bases and J by 6 bases, with 13 bases left in between. The germline V gene encodes CDR1 ENHRY and CDR2 SYGVKD. The CDR3 is CAISSPGLPGELFF. Written as DNA, the CDR3 is TGTGCCATCAGTTCCCCAGGGTTGCCCGGGGAGCTGTTTTTT.